This paragraph covers one TCR beta chain sequence. Which antigen it targets is not known. One base away there is no much larger clone; base qualities are not given. The data were taken from a study of T cell clonotyping in hematopoietic cell transplantation (dated by TCRdb to the early 2020s). Notes on the research overall: Recipient samples taken before transplant were collected after cytoreduction. Patients were recruited between September 2015 and January 2017 and followed until late 2020 or death. A total of 110 to 150 blood samples were collected in the study from roughly 33 consecutive transplant recipients and their related donors.

Taken from the germline V gene, the CDR1 and CDR2 loops are SGHRS and YFSETQ. The V and J ends are trimmed by 3 bases and 6 bases, leaving 18 bases between them. The CDR3 runs 15 amino acids, cysteine and phenylalanine included. Only CDR3 DNA remains: 45 bases, in frame from the first base. Beyond this particular receptor, the publication reports: After transplant, TCR diversity in recipients dropped, and pathologically expanded clonotypes increased progressively from day 30 to day 180. Sample size was limited, and cells were not sorted, so CD4 and CD8 repertoire contributions could not be separated. Donor and pretransplant recipient Inverse Simpson Index values predicted broader posttransplant TCR repertoire diversity. Just a small fraction of recipient repertoires overlapped with donor repertoires, and more than 95% appeared de novo at the given depth.

The immunoSEQ assay, a bias-controlled multiplex PCR using V- and J-specific primers, was used to amplify TCR beta CDR3 regions from genomic DNA. A second PCR step added a proprietary barcode and Illumina adapter sequences to the CDR3 amplicons. An Illumina MiSeq instrument was used for sequencing of the CDR3 libraries. On the study's bioinformatics: immunoSEQ Analyzer 3.0 was used for export and quality control, with R Bioconductor and Immunarch used for downstream analyses. Only productive rearrangements within the normalized downsampled data set were used in the calculation of repertoire metrics. In the normalized cohort, a clonotype counted as pathologically expanded if the clonotype was larger than 5 templates. The Inverse Simpson Index was used to measure repertoire diversity. To capture all clonotypes, CMV-specificity analyses were performed on the non-normalized data set. TCRdb stores this immuneACCESS table with in-frame sequences only. Part of the clones is absent; in the studies checked, under half of the shortfall reflects unresolved V genes, and no reason is known for the rest. From that table come the V and J calls and clone size; the DNA was used to work out D and trimming. The sample table holds tens of thousands of clones, of which around 84% were seen once. The ten largest clones represent roughly 3.1% of the sample.

Read against the paper, the sample's time point label means: recipient sample about 28 days before transplant, after cytoreduction. Recipient blood was collected about 28 days before transplant and at days 30, 100 and 180 after transplant. Nuclei Lysis Solution was used to extract genomic DNA from fresh or cryopreserved unfractionated peripheral blood mononuclear cells. The sequence came from a man aged 55 to 70 with acute myeloid leukemia. Some clones in this sample may be carry-over from other donors' samples. The sequencing here drew on peripheral blood mononuclear cells, taken before stem cell transplant. The V gene is TRBV5-1 and the J gene is TRBJ1-2, and TRBD1 may be the D gene, going by 6 matching bases. Here is the DNA: TGCGCCAGCAGCTCCCGGGGGGACACAGAAGATGGCTACACCTTC. This encodes CASSSRGDTEDGYTF.